This T cell receptor (beta chain) is from a study of human T cells and chemical hapten exposure. Time point in this sample: patch test 1, 2 weeks after DPC sensitization. Treatment described: therapeutic diphenylcyclopropenone sensitization with weekly scalp DPC. MiXCR was run by TCRdb on the RACE reads, yielding one entry per CDR3 protein. Of about 56,000 distinct CDR3 sequences in the sample, about 9.3% were seen once. This clonotype came up many times. The CDR3 has 13 amino acids. The V end was cut by 4 bases, the J end by 4 bases, with 11 bases between. Germline-derived CDR1 and CDR2 are SGHVS and FNYEAQ.

This sequence was found in a woman between 40 and 55 years old with alopecia areata. Some clones in this sample may be carry-over from other donors' samples. The chain joins TRBV7-6 to TRBJ2-7; TRBD1 might be the D (5 bases). The sample in question was whole blood, obtained in connection with sensitization to the hapten diphenylcyclopropenone (DPC). The CDR3 protein is CASSSGLGYEQYF. CDR3 DNA: TGTGCCAGCAGCTCAGGGTTGGGGTACGAGCAGTACTTC.